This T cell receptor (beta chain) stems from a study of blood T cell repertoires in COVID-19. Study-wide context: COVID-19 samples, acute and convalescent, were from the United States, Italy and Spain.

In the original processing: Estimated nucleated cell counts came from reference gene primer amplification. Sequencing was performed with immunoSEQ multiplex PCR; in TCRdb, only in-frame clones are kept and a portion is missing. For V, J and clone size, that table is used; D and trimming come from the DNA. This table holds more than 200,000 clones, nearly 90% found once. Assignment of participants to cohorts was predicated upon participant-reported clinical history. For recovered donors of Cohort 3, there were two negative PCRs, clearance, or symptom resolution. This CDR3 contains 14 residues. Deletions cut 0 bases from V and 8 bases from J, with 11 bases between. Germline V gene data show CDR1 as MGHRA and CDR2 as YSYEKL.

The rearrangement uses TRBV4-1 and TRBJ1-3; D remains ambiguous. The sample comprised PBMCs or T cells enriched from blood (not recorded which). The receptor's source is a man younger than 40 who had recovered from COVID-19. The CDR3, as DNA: TGCGCCAGCAGCCAAGATTGGAATCGGGACACCATATATTTT. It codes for CASSQDWNRDTIYF.